This T cell receptor beta chain was sequenced for a study of cytomegalovirus exposure and HLA in healthy donors. PCR primers comprised 60 Vbeta and 13 Jbeta primers. Generated by immunoSEQ multiplex PCR, the TCRdb table keeps only in-frame clones and is missing some. The sample shows 120,000 or so clones, approximately 72% of them seen only once. The CDR3 is made up of 17 amino acids. Germline CDR1 is SNHLY and CDR2 is FYNNEI. The trim removed 4 bases at V and 3 bases at J, leaving 12 bases unmatched. The sequenced material came from PBMCs. The source is a man between 18 and 29 years old in good health and CMV-seronegative. This chain links TRBV2 with TRBJ2-1; TRBD1 aligns across 7 bases. CDR3 sequence reads: CASSVISTGVLYNEQFF. The CDR3 bases are TGTGCCAGCAGTGTTATATCAACAGGGGTCCTCTACAATGAGCAGTTCTTC.